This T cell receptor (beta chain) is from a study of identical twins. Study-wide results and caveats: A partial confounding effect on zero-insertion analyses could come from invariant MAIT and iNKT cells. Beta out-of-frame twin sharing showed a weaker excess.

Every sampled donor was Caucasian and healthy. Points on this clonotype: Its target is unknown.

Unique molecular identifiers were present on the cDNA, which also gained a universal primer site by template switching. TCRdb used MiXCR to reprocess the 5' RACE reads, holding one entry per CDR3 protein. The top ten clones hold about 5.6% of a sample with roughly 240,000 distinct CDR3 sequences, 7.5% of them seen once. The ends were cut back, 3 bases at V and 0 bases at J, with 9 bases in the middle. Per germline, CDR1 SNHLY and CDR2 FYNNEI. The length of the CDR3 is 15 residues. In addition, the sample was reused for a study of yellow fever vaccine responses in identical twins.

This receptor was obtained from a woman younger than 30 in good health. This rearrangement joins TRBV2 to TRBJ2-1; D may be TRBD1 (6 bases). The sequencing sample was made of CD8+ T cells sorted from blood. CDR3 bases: TGTGCCAGCAGTGAGGGGGCGAGCTCCTACAATGAGCAGTTCTTC. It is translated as CASSEGASSYNEQFF.